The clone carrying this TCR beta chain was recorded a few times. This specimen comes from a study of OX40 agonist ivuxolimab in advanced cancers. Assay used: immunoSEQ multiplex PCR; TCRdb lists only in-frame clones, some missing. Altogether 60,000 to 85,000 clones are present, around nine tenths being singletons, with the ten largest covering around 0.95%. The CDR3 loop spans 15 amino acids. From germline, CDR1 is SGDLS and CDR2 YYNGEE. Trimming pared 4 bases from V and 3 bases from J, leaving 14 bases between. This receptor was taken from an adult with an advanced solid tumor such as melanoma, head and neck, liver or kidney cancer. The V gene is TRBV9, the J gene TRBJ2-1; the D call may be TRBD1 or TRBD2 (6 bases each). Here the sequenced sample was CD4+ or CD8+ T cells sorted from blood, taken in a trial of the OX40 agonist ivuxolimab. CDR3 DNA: TGTGCCAGCAGCCCCCGCCGGGGGCACTACAATGAGCAGTTCTTC. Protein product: CASSPRRGHYNEQFF. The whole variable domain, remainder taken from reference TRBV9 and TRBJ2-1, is DSGVTQTPKHLITATGQRVTLRCSPRSGDLSVYWYQQSLDQGLQFLIQYYNGEERAKGNILERFSAQQFPDLHSELNLSSLELGDSALYFCASSPRRGHYNEQFFGPGTRLTVL.